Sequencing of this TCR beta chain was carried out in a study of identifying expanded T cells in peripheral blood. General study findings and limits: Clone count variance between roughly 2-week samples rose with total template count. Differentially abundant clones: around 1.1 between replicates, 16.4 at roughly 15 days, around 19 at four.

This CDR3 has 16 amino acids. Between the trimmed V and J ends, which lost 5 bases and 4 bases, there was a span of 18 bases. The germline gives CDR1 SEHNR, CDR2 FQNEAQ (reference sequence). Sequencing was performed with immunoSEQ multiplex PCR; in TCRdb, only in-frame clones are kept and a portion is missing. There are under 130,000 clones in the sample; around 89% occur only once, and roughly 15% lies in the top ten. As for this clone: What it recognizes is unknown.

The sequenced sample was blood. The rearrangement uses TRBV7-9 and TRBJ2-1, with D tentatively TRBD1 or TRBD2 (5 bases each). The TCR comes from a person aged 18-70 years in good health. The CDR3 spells CASSVTSPGPYNEQFF. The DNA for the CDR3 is TGTGCCAGCAGCGTAACATCACCGGGACCTTACAATGAGCAGTTCTTC.